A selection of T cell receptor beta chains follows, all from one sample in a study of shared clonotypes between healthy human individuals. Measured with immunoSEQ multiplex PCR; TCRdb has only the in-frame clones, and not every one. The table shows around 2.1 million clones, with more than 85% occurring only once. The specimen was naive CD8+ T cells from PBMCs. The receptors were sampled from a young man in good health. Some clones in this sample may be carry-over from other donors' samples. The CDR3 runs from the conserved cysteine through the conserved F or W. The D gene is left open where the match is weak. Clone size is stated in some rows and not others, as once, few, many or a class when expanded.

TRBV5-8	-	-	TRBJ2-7	CASSFSGAHYEQYF	TGTGCCAGCAGCTTTTCAGGGGCTCACTACGAGCAGTACTTC
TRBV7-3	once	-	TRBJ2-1	CASSPNPRDQGNEQFF	TGTGCCAGCAGCCCGAACCCCCGGGACCAGGGCAATGAGCAGTTCTTC
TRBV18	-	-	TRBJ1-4	CASSPTGRGEKLFF	TGTGCCAGCTCACCAACGGGGAGAGGTGAAAAACTGTTTTTT
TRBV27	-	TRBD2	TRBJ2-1	CASSLSGISYNEQFF	TGTGCCAGCAGTTTAAGCGGGATCTCCTACAATGAGCAGTTCTTC
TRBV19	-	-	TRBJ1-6	CASSQGGSPLHF	TGTGCCAGTAGTCAGGGAGGCTCACCCCTCCACTTT
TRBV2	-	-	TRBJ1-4	CASTGNPNEKLFF	TGTGCCAGCACAGGGAACCCTAATGAAAAACTGTTTTTT
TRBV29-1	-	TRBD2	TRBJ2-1	CSLLAGAYNEQFF	TGCAGCCTTCTAGCGGGCGCCTACAATGAGCAGTTCTTC
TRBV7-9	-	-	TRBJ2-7	CASSGGTFAYEQYF	TGTGCCAGCAGCGGAGGGACATTTGCCTACGAGCAGTACTTC
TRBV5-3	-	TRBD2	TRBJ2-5	CARTAGSGSGETQYF	TGTGCCAGAACCGCGGGAAGCGGGAGTGGGGAGACCCAGTACTTC
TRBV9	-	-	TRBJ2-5	CASSFRGETQYF	TGTGCCAGCAGCTTCCGAGGGGAGACCCAGTACTTC
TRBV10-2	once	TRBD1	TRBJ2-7	CASRTGAGHSYEQYF	TGCGCCAGCAGGACAGGGGCAGGGCATTCCTACGAGCAGTACTTC
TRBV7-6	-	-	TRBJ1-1	CASSLAGNSLGLNTEAFF	TGTGCCAGCAGCTTAGCGGGTAATAGTCTGGGGCTGAACACTGAAGCTTTCTTT
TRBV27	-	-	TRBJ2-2	CASRGDFNTGELFF	TGTGCCAGCAGGGGGGACTTTAACACCGGGGAGCTGTTTTTT
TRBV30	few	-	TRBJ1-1	CAWSSDRNTEAFF	TGTGCCTGGAGTAGTGACAGGAACACTGAAGCTTTCTTT
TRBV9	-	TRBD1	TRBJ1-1	CASSETGGSSTEAFF	TGTGCCAGCAGCGAAACAGGGGGATCGAGCACTGAAGCTTTCTTT
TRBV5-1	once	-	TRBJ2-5	CASSQDSAQETQYF	TGCGCCAGCAGCCAGGATAGCGCCCAAGAGACCCAGTACTTC
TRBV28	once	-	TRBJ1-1	CASTQSRDTEAFF	TGTGCCAGCACCCAATCTCGGGACACTGAAGCTTTCTTT
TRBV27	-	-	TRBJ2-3	CASSLGWGAGGTDTQYF	TGTGCCAGCAGTTTAGGCTGGGGGGCAGGGGGCACAGATACGCAGTATTTT
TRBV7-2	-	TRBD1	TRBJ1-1	CASSIGTGAGDTEAFF	TGTGCCAGCAGCATCGGGACAGGGGCTGGGGACACTGAAGCTTTCTTT
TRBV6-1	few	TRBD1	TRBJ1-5	CAGQGARNQPQHF	TGTGCAGGTCAGGGGGCACGCAATCAGCCCCAGCATTTT
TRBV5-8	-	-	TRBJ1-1	CASSGHLNTEAFF	TGTGCCAGTAGCGGACACCTGAACACTGAAGCTTTCTTT
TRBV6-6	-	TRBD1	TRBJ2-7	CASSYHRGSIGEQYF	TGTGCCAGCAGTTACCACAGGGGAAGTATAGGCGAGCAGTACTTC
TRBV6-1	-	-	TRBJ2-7	CASSEVGWSYERYF	TGTGCCAGCAGTGAAGTCGGTTGGTCTTACGAGCGGTACTTC
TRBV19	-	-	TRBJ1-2	CASSSPSYGYTF	TGTGCCAGTAGTTCCCCCAGCTATGGCTACACCTTC
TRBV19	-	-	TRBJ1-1	CASGAYEAFF	TGTGCCAGTGGGGCGTATGAAGCTTTCTTT
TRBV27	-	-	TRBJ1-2	CASRPSVRHYYGYTF	TGTGCCAGCAGACCCTCCGTGCGTCACTATTATGGCTACACCTTC
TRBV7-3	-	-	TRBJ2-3	CASSSTGFSSTDTQYF	TGTGCCAGCAGCTCAACGGGATTTTCGAGCACAGATACGCAGTATTTT
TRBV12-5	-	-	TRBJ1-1	CASGLGGNTEAFF	TGTGCTAGTGGTTTGGGAGGGAACACTGAAGCTTTCTTT
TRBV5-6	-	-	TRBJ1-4	CASSFGGDEKLFF	TGTGCCAGCAGCTTTGGGGGGGATGAAAAACTGTTTTTT
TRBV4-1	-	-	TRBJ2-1	CASSQHKGYIPKEGDEQFF	TGCGCCAGCAGCCAACACAAAGGCTACATCCCTAAGGAGGGGGATGAGCAGTTCTTC
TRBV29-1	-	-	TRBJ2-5	CSVRTEQETQYF	TGCAGCGTACGGACGGAGCAAGAGACCCAGTACTTC
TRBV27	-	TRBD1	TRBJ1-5	CASAIRDRNQPQHF	TGTGCCAGCGCCATAAGGGACAGAAATCAGCCCCAGCATTTT
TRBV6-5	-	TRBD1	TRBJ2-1	CASSYSQGVGNEQFF	TGTGCCAGCAGTTATTCGCAGGGGGTTGGCAATGAGCAGTTCTTC
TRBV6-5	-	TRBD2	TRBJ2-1	CASSYGRAGDEQFF	TGTGCCAGCAGTTATGGGAGGGCCGGGGATGAGCAGTTCTTC
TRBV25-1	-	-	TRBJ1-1	CASMSGQGIRGTEAFF	TGTGCCAGCATGTCGGGGCAGGGGATCAGGGGCACTGAAGCTTTCTTT
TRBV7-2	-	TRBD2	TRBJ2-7	CASSTRTSGRLFEQYF	TGTGCCAGCAGCACCCGGACTAGCGGGAGACTCTTCGAGCAGTACTTC
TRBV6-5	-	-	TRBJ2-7	CASRMIDQSYEQYF	TGTGCCAGCCGAATGATTGACCAGTCCTACGAGCAGTACTTC
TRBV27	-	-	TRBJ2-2	CASSLMAGLSGELFF	TGTGCCAGCAGTTTAATGGCGGGGCTGAGCGGGGAGCTGTTTTTT
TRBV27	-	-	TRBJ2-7	CASSFSRDEQYF	TGTGCCAGCAGTTTCTCTCGGGACGAGCAGTACTTC
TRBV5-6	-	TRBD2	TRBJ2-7	CASTAGTSGGTYEQYF	TGTGCCAGCACTGCCGGGACTAGCGGGGGAACCTACGAGCAGTACTTC
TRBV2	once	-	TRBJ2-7	CASSGGTSSLGF	TGTGCCAGCAGTGGCGGGACAAGTTCCCTTGGCTTC
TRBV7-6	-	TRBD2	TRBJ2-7	CASSPRGGMTYEQYF	TGTGCCAGCAGCCCCCGGGGGGGCATGACGTACGAGCAGTACTTC
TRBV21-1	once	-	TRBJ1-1	CASSSFYRVNTEAFF	TGTGCCAGCAGCAGTTTTTACAGGGTGAACACTGAAGCTTTCTTT
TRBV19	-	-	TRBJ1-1	CASSMAGGNTEAFF	TGTGCCAGTAGTATGGCGGGGGGGAACACTGAAGCTTTCTTT
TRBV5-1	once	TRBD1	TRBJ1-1	CASSLEEDRGNTEAFF	TGCGCCAGCAGCCTGGAGGAGGACAGGGGAAACACTGAAGCTTTCTTT
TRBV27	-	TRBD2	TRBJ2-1	CASSFAGEGNEQFF	TGTGCCAGCAGTTTTGCGGGAGAGGGCAATGAGCAGTTCTTC
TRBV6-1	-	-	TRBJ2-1	CASSRWGVDEQFF	TGTGCCAGCAGCCGATGGGGGGTAGATGAGCAGTTCTTC
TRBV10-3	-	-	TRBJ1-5	CAISETTIRGNQPQHF	TGTGCCATCAGTGAGACAACCATACGGGGCAATCAGCCCCAGCATTTT
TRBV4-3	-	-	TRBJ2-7	CASSQELEGPAYEQYF	TGCGCCAGCAGCCAAGAATTGGAGGGCCCCGCCTACGAGCAGTACTTC
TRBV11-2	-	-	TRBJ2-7	CASSLNYEQYF	TGTGCCAGCAGCTTAAACTACGAGCAGTACTTC
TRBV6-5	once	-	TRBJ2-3	CATQGLDPGPQYF	TGTGCCACCCAGGGGTTAGATCCCGGGCCGCAGTATTTT